The sequence of this T cell receptor beta chain was determined in a study of kidney transplant recipient with SARS-CoV-2 infection. TCRdb reprocessed the reads via MiXCR and lists one record per CDR3 protein. The repertoire holds 200,000 to 300,000 distinct CDR3 sequences, with around 30% as singletons. Germline V gene lookup returns CDR1 MNHNY and CDR2 SVGAGI (reference sequence). The length of the CDR3 is 12 residues. Trimming took 5 bases from V and 6 from J, leaving 7 bases between them. This clonotype was recorded a few times. Specimen: a blood sample, collected at baseline and on day 111 from a kidney transplant recipient. The J gene is TRBJ1-4, the V gene TRBV6-6, with unresolved D. The TCR sequence derives from a male patient younger than 45 who had COVID-19 and was a kidney transplant recipient. Some T cells may be transferred from the graft donor. The CDR3 region has the DNA TGTGCCAGCAGTCCCGGGGATGAAAAACTGTTTTTT. Amino acids: CASSPGDEKLFF.